This is a list of T cell receptor beta chains from one sample in a study of T cells in Graves' hyperthyroidism and ophthalmopathy. TCRdb independently ran MiXCR on the multiplex PCR reads; one entry per CDR3 protein. The sample has more than 450,000 distinct CDR3 sequences; around 20% are singletons. The source material was blood. The receptors here all came from a man in his forties with Graves' ophthalmopathy. Both conserved end residues are part of each CDR3. Fields, in order: V gene, J gene, CDR3 protein.

TRBV28	TRBJ1-1	CASTSWAGTAEAFF
TRBV6-2/TRBV6-3	TRBJ1-2	CASSYSTGIGYTF
TRBV19	TRBJ1-1	CASSTTQVNTEAFF
TRBV24-1	TRBJ2-2	CATSDYGTGELFF
TRBV9	TRBJ2-2	CASSVGTSHGELFF
TRBV7-6	TRBJ2-5	CASSHRVAGPRETQYF
TRBV11-2	TRBJ2-1	CASSLDSGLAGYNEQFF
TRBV15	TRBJ1-5	CATSREGQGEGQPQHF
TRBV7-9	TRBJ2-3	CAPDPREVVTDTQYF
TRBV5-1	TRBJ1-6	CASSISGDSPLHF
TRBV2	TRBJ1-5	CASTLGNQPQHF
TRBV28	TRBJ2-5	CASRSQGASETQYF
TRBV18	TRBJ1-2	CASSPPGTNYGYTF
TRBV29-1	TRBJ2-7	CSVTDSYEQYF
TRBV5-6	TRBJ2-1	CASSPQGSYNEQFF
TRBV7-9	TRBJ2-5	CASSPRTSLQETQYF
TRBV5-6	TRBJ1-1	CASSSQGQNTEAFF
TRBV19	TRBJ1-2	CARLSQGEYGYTF
TRBV19	TRBJ2-5	CASSIGDSRLETQYF
TRBV10-3	TRBJ2-7	CAISQTLSSYEQYF
TRBV7-7	TRBJ2-5	CASSLGGGWETQYF
TRBV7-9	TRBJ2-7	CASTRIGPYEQYF
TRBV5-6	TRBJ2-5	CASSFLGKKTQYF
TRBV5-1	TRBJ1-6	CASSFEGGVGNSPLHF
TRBV5-1	TRBJ2-7	CASSLDGTSSYEQYF
TRBV6-1	TRBJ2-7	CASTYRSGQGSYEQYF
TRBV28	TRBJ1-2	CASSSNVGYTF
TRBV5-5	TRBJ2-2	CASSQGTDTGELFF
TRBV13	TRBJ1-1	CASSPQGVGTEAFF
TRBV18	TRBJ1-1	CASFRTGGTEAFF
TRBV5-8	TRBJ2-7	CASSRGQGLDYEQYF
TRBV19	TRBJ2-1	CASQSGGVGEQFF
TRBV2	TRBJ1-2	CASKGQADGYTF
TRBV19	TRBJ2-1	CASRDPEISYNEQFF
TRBV7-6	TRBJ1-1	CASSQLGSEAFF
TRBV5-1	TRBJ2-1	CASSLSGRDNNEQFF
TRBV5-5	TRBJ2-7	CASSLVAGVGSYEQYF
TRBV19	TRBJ1-1	CASSKDGARATEAFF
TRBV3-1	TRBJ1-1	CASSQGSMNTEAFF
TRBV6-1	TRBJ2-3	CASSPREDTQYF
TRBV6-2/TRBV6-3	TRBJ2-2	CASSYEAASRVRVNTGELFF
TRBV12-3/TRBV12-4	TRBJ2-1	CASIIRAGDNEQFF
TRBV7-8	TRBJ1-5	CASSPWTDQPQHF
TRBV20-1	TRBJ2-7	CSALGTGAEQYF
TRBV11-2	TRBJ2-1	CASSAVAGRNEQFF
TRBV7-3	TRBJ2-5	CASSPPGIETQYF
TRBV20-1	TRBJ2-3	CSAQTSGSTDTQYF
TRBV30	TRBJ1-1	CAWTPNLGAFF
TRBV20-1	TRBJ2-5	CSARDAAGGRETQYF
TRBV5-1	TRBJ1-5	CASSPGQGNQPQHF
TRBV28	TRBJ2-1	CASSLSGEGYNEQFF
TRBV3-1	TRBJ1-6	CASSPLLGGARSPLHF
TRBV30	TRBJ1-1	CAWSEYGMTEAFF
TRBV7-6	TRBJ2-3	CASSHLWGVTDTQYF
TRBV2	TRBJ2-3	CASTGLAGGTDTQYF
TRBV20-1	TRBJ2-3	CSAREGLAGGTDTQYF
TRBV7-2	TRBJ2-7	CASSPGLAGGPGEQYF
TRBV20-1	TRBJ2-7	CSARDSPGLAGEPYEQYF
TRBV20-1	TRBJ2-2	CSASVWGLFGELFF